The sequence of this TCR beta chain was determined in a study of shared clonotypes between healthy human individuals. Study-wide findings and caveats: Estimated richness values were generally larger in naive subsets than in memory subsets.

This CDR3 has 14 amino acids. Per the germline V gene, CDR1 is SGHTA and CDR2 is FQGTGA. V shed 3 bases and J shed 8 bases, with 13 bases lying between them. This clone was detected only once. Its antigen is unknown. Using about 0.2 ug DNA, some 30,000 T cell genomes, the sorted-subset replicate PCRs were run. Authors' analysis steps: ImmunoSEQ junction-only sequences lacked quality scores, so their filtering differed. Clones were read by immunoSEQ multiplex PCR, and TCRdb kept only the in-frame ones, dropping some. The DNA was the basis for D and trimming; V, J and clone size are from that table. The sample lists just over 2,000,000 clones, roughly 94% occurring once.

Specimen: naive CD4+ T cells sorted from blood. Subset reported: CD45RA+ positively selected. This chain connects TRBV7-3 to TRBJ2-2, with D possibly called TRBD1 or TRBD2 (5 bases each). This clonotype was obtained from a young man in good health. In nucleotides, the CDR3 is TGTGCCAGCAGCTTGGGACCAGCCATGGGGGAGCTGTTTTTT. This codes for CASSLGPAMGELFF.